This T cell receptor beta chain stems from a study of blood T cell repertoires in COVID-19. Whole-study context: Material from acute and convalescent COVID-19 was sourced from the United States, Italy and Spain.

Repertoires were generated with immunoSEQ multiplex PCR, while TCRdb's copy carries only in-frame clones and drops some. In the table there are under 300,000 clones, around 86% of which are singletons. This CDR3 is 15 amino acids long. Unmatched junction bases numbered 3, after V lost 6 bases and J lost 1 base. Looked up from germline, CDR1 is SNHLY and CDR2 is FYNNEI. V and J are TRBV2 and TRBJ2-3; 11 positions match TRBD2. This TCR came from a young man who had recovered from COVID-19. Material: peripheral blood. CDR3 DNA sequence: TGTGCCAGCAGCGTACTAGCGGGGGGCACAGATACGCAGTATTTT. Protein sequence: CASSVLAGGTDTQYF.